This paragraph covers one TCR beta chain sequence. Symptom resolution, clearance, or two negative PCRs marked the recovered donors of Cohort 3. The entry originates in a study of blood T cell repertoires in COVID-19. Authors' analysis steps: Counts of nucleated cells, estimated from reference gene primer amplification, were obtained. Profiled with immunoSEQ multiplex PCR; TCRdb holds only in-frame clones, not every one. That table supplies the V and J calls and clone size; D and trimming were determined from the DNA. The repertoire includes fewer than 500,000 clones, roughly 90% of them detected once, and about 0.65% sits in the top ten. Losses at the gene ends were 3 bases for V and 0 bases for J; bases not matched to a gene: 2. Germline V gives CDR1 SGHVS, CDR2 FQNEAQ. The CDR3 is made up of 15 amino acids.

The receptor comes from a woman under 30 who had recovered from COVID-19. The source material was PBMCs or T cells enriched from blood (not recorded which). The chain is built from TRBV7-8 and TRBJ1-5, with 7 positions matching TRBD1. The CDR3, as DNA: TGTGCCAGCAGCTTCCGGGACAGTAGCAATCAGCCCCAGCATTTT. Translation: CASSFRDSSNQPQHF.